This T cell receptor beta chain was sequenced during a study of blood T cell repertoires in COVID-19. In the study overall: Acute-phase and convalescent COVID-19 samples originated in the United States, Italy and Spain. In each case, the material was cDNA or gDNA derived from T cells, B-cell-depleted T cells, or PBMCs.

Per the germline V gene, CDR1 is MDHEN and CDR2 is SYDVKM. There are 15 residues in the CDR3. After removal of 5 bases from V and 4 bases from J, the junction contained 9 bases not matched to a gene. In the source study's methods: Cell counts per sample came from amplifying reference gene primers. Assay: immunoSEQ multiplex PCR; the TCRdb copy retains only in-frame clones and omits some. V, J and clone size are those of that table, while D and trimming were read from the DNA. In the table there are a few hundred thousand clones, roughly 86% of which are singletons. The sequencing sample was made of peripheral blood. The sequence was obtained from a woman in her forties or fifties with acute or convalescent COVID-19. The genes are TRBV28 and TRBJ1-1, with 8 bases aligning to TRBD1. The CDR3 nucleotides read TGTGCCAGCAGTCTGACAGGGACAGGTTCCACTGAAGCTTTCTTT. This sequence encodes CASSLTGTGSTEAFF.